The TCR beta chain described here comes from a study of human thymus T cells (TCRdb year 2020). At the level of the whole study: TCR alpha and beta repertoires from about 8 infant thymus samples and a few related peripheral blood samples were characterized in the study. Donor ages ranged from roughly 6 to 250 days, and the cohort comprised about 6 male and two female infants.

To note about this clone: No antigen is known for it. Qualities for individual bases were not recorded, and no much larger clone is one base off.

Thymus tissue was obtained as surgical resects removed during corrective cardiac surgery. Immunologically healthy infants undergoing open corrective cardiac surgery for congenital heart defects in Finland were used as donors. Thymocytes were mechanically released from the tissue and were stored as pellets of roughly 9.5-34 million cells at -70 degrees C. Genomic DNA was extracted from frozen cell pellets with a QIAsymphony instrument. General study outcomes and caveats: V and J gene segment usage appeared biased in both thymic and peripheral blood repertoires. According to the related research, thymic TCR repertoires were highly overlapping among unrelated individuals. On average, approximately 800,000 unique TCRB clonotypes were obtained from thymus samples, compared with 70,000 to 100,000 from blood samples.

V is pruned by 2 bases and J by 7 bases, leaving 9 bases of the junction without a gene match. From its cysteine to its phenylalanine, the CDR3 spans 15 amino acids. The kept DNA is CDR3 alone, 45 bases in frame from the first base. Reading the germline V gene (reference sequence) gives CDR1 MNHNY and CDR2 SVGAGI. The immunoSEQ multiplex PCR assay was used to amplify the TCRB and TCRAD loci from a standardized quantity of quality-controlled genomic DNA. The amplicons covered the V(D)J region and were long enough to include the CDR3 and to identify the V and J genes. Through the commercial immunoSEQ service, the amplicons were sequenced on an Illumina platform. As for the authors' bioinformatics: Corrections for primer bias and sequencing errors followed previously described methods, while TCRAD and TCRB definitions were based on the IMGT database. The repertoires were analysed using immunoSEQ Analyzer 3.0 and VDJTools for basic statistics, V/J segment usage, diversity estimates, rarefaction and pairwise overlap. Diversity was estimated using the Chao1, ChaoE, Efron-Thisted, Shannon and inverse Simpson indices, and was also estimated on datasets down-sampled to the size of the smallest sample. For repertoire overlap, CDR3 nucleotide sequence, V gene and J gene had to match strictly, and clustering was done by Jaccard-based multidimensional scaling. The clones in this table, taken by TCRdb from immuneACCESS, are in-frame only. Not every clone is retained; where verified, under half of the shortfall comes from an unresolved V gene, and the cause of the rest is unknown. That table is the source of V, J and clone size, and D and trimming were worked out from the DNA. The sample profile shows more than 70,000 clones; roughly 97% of them were found once. Jointly, the top ten make up just over 0.03% of the sample.

This receptor was obtained from a boy younger than two with a congenital heart defect but otherwise immunologically healthy. The V and J segments used are TRBV6-6 and TRBJ1-1; TRBD1 agrees with 8 junctional bases. The sample consisted of thymus tissue. The encoded CDR3 is CASSYAGQAPGEAFF. The DNA is as follows: TGTGCCAGCAGTTACGCGGGACAGGCGCCCGGTGAAGCTTTCTTT.